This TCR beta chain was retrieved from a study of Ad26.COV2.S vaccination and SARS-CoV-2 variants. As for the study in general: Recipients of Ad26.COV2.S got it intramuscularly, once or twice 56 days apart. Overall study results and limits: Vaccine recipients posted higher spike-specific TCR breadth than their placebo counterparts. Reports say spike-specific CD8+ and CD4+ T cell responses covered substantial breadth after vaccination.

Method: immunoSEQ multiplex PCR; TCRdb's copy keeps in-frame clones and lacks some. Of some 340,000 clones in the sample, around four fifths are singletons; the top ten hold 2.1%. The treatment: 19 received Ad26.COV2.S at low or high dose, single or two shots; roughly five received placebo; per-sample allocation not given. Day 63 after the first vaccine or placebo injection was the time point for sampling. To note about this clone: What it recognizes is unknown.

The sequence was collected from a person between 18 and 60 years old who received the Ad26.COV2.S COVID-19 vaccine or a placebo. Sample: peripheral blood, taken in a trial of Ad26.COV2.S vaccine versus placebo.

For the CDR3, the DNA is TGTGCCATCAGTCGCGGACAGGGAAGGACCGGGGAGCTGTTTTTT. Translating gives CAISRGQGRTGELFF. The rearrangement links TRBV10-3 to TRBJ2-2; TRBD1 matches 8 bases. Germline V gene data show CDR1 as ENHRY and CDR2 as SYGVKD. The J segment lost 5 bases and the V segment lost 5 bases, leaving 7 bases of the junction unmatched. The CDR3 runs 15 residues.